This TCR beta chain appears in the sequencing data of a study of CD8 T cells in ankylosing spondylitis. Findings of the study overall: As reported, disease-linked clones showed significant enrichment in matched ankylosing spondylitis synovial fluid. In ankylosing spondylitis blood, a motif of several highly homologous TCR beta variants appeared characteristic. Those disease-linked clones were CD8+; they were also relatively rare in peripheral blood.

This CDR3 region has 14 residues. In germline, CDR1 is SEHNR, CDR2 FQNEAQ (reference sequence). The V end lost 2 bases, the J end lost 1 base, and 8 bases lay between the germline ends. TCRdb fed the 5' RACE reads into MiXCR, producing one record per CDR3 protein. The sample lists some 240,000 distinct CDR3 sequences; 15% to 20% were seen once. Comment on this clonotype: Its antigen is unidentified.

This TCR derives from a male donor with ankylosing spondylitis or in good health (not recorded which). The rearrangement links TRBV7-9 to TRBJ2-5; D remains ambiguous. Input material: blood, either unsorted or a sorted T cell fraction (not recorded which). The CDR3 sequence is CASSLLDVQETQYF. In DNA, the CDR3 is TGTGCCAGCAGCTTACTTGATGTCCAAGAGACCCAGTACTTC.